The entry below gives a single T cell receptor (beta chain) sequence along with its context. Replicate PCRs run on sorted subsets employed approximately 0.2 ug DNA, approximately 30,000 T cell genomes. The method was immunoSEQ multiplex PCR; TCRdb's version includes in-frame clones alone and lacks a portion of them. The sample records around 2.3 million clones, roughly 95% being singletons. Trimming stripped 5 bases from V and 3 bases from J, with 17 bases between. The CDR3 covers 15 residues. Germline loops: CDR1 SGHDT, CDR2 YYEEEE. The data derive from a study of shared clonotypes between healthy human individuals.

The V gene is TRBV5-6, the J gene TRBJ1-1; D not resolved. This receptor was identified in a young man in good health. The sample was naive CD4+ T cells sorted from blood. Subset given: CD45RA+ positively selected. The CDR3 sequence is CASRSSGVSDTEAFF. The CDR3 DNA reads as TGTGCCAGCAGGAGTTCCGGGGTTAGCGACACTGAAGCTTTCTTT.